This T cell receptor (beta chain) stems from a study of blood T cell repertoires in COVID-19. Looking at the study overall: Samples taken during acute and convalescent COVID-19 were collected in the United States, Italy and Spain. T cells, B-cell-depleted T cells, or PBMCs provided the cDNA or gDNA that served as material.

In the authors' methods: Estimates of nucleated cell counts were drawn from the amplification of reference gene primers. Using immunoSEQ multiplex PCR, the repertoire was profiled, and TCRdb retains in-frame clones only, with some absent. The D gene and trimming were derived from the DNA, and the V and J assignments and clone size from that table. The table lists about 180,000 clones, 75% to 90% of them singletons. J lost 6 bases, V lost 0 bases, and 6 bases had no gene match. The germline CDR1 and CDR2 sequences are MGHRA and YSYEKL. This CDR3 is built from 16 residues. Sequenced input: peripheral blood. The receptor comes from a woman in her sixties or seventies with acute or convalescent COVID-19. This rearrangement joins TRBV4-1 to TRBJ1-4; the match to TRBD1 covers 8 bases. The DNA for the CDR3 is TGCGCCAGCAGCCAAGATCCTCGGACAGGGTATGAAAAACTGTTTTTT. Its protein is CASSQDPRTGYEKLFF.